This is a list of T cell receptor beta chains from one sample in a study of T cells in Graves' hyperthyroidism and ophthalmopathy. Via MiXCR, TCRdb re-called the multiplex PCR reads, giving one row per CDR3 protein. The sample contains hundreds of thousands of distinct CDR3 sequences, 35% to 45% of which appear only once. Sequenced material: blood. The receptors were sampled from a man aged 18 to 30 with Graves' hyperthyroidism. Both conserved end residues are part of each CDR3. D genes are given only for firm matches. Part of the rows lack a size; the others show once, few, many or a class for expanded clones.

j_gene	d_gene	v_gene	abundance	CDR3aa	CDR3nt
TRBJ1-3	.	TRBV7-9	.	CASGSHLGNTIYF	TGTGCCAGCGGCTCGCACCTGGGAAACACCATATATTTT
TRBJ2-5	.	TRBV6-5	.	CASSASFGPKTQYF	TGTGCCAGCAGTGCCTCGTTTGGTCCTAAGACCCAGTACTTC
TRBJ2-6	.	TRBV29-1	.	CSVEIGANVLTF	TGCAGCGTTGAAATCGGGGCCAACGTCCTGACTTTC
TRBJ1-1	.	TRBV25-1	.	CARSAGPNTEAFF	TGTGCTAGAAGCGCGGGACCAAACACTGAAGCTTTCTTT
TRBJ1-6	.	TRBV5-1	few	CASSLAETEDNSPLHF	TGCGCCAGCAGCTTGGCCGAGACGGAAGATAATTCACCCCTCCACTTT
TRBJ2-7	.	TRBV20-1	few	CSATFPGITSYEQYF	TGCAGTGCTACCTTCCCCGGGATTACCTCCTACGAGCAGTACTTC
TRBJ1-5	.	TRBV15	.	CATSRDGGTETQHF	TGTGCCACCAGCAGAGATGGGGGGACGGAGACCCAGCATTTT
TRBJ1-1	TRBD1	TRBV20-1	few	CSARGPGQEAFF	TGCAGTGCTAGAGGGCCGGGACAGGAAGCTTTCTTT
TRBJ2-7	.	TRBV7-2	.	CASSLAGGHSTYEQYF	TGTGCCAGCAGCTTGGCCGGGGGCCATTCGACCTACGAGCAGTACTTC
TRBJ1-6	.	TRBV2	.	CASRTESSYNSPLHF	TGTGCCAGCAGGACGGAGAGCTCCTATAATTCACCCCTCCACTTT
TRBJ2-2	.	TRBV6-5	.	CASSSEAGRRTGELFF	TGTGCCAGCAGTTCCGAGGCAGGGCGTCGCACCGGGGAGCTGTTTTTT
TRBJ2-5	TRBD2	TRBV10-2	many	CASSVGGGRETQYF	TGCGCCAGCAGTGTTGGCGGGGGGAGAGAGACCCAGTACTTC
TRBJ2-7	TRBD2	TRBV19	.	CASQAGGSIKQYF	TGTGCCAGCCAAGCGGGGGGCTCCATCAAGCAGTACTTC
TRBJ2-6	.	TRBV7-9	.	CASSSERAASGANVLTF	TGTGCCAGCAGCTCCGAGCGAGCGGCCAGCGGGGCCAACGTCCTGACTTTC
TRBJ2-5	.	TRBV28	.	CASSVAGDRSETQYF	TGTGCCAGCAGTGTAGCTGGAGACAGGTCAGAGACCCAGTACTTC
TRBJ2-2	.	TRBV7-3	.	CASSLEVAGELFF	TGTGCCAGCAGCTTAGAGGTAGCCGGGGAGCTGTTTTTT
TRBJ1-6	.	TRBV5-1	many	CASTEGWGSPLHF	TGCGCCAGCACGGAAGGCTGGGGATCACCCCTCCACTTT
TRBJ1-1	.	TRBV20-1	.	CSAFDRSSGFEEAFF	TGCAGTGCTTTCGACAGGTCGAGCGGGTTTGAGGAAGCTTTCTTT
TRBJ2-7	.	TRBV7-9	few	CASSFPGPRSHEQYF	TGTGCCAGCAGCTTCCCGGGACCAAGGTCCCACGAGCAGTACTTC
TRBJ2-3	.	TRBV7-2	.	CASSLSTGDTQYF	TGTGCCAGCAGCCTGTCGACAGGCGATACGCAGTATTTT
TRBJ1-5	.	TRBV20-1	.	CSATGHLGQPQHF	TGCAGTGCAACCGGACATTTAGGTCAGCCCCAGCATTTT
TRBJ1-1	.	TRBV9	.	CASSVVVDQNTEAFF	TGTGCCAGCAGCGTAGTTGTGGATCAGAACACTGAAGCTTTCTTT
TRBJ2-7	.	TRBV12-3/TRBV12-4	few	CASRGKGNKQYF	TGTGCCAGCAGGGGAAAGGGGAACAAGCAGTACTTC
TRBJ1-4	TRBD1	TRBV6-5	.	CASSYHRGPLKPLEKLFF	TGTGCCAGCAGTTACCACAGGGGACCGCTAAAGCCCCTTGAAAAACTGTTTTTT
TRBJ1-1	TRBD1	TRBV29-1	many	CSVSRDRNTEAFF	TGCAGCGTTAGCCGGGACAGGAACACTGAAGCTTTCTTT
TRBJ1-1	.	TRBV19	many	CATNLGENTEAFF	TGTGCCACCAACTTGGGGGAGAACACTGAAGCTTTCTTT
TRBJ1-1	TRBD1	TRBV4-1	few	CASSQVSQGVAEAFF	TGCGCCAGCAGCCAAGTATCTCAGGGGGTCGCTGAAGCTTTCTTT
TRBJ2-5	TRBD1	TRBV20-1	.	CSARLNGQGHQYF	TGCAGTGCTAGACTGAATGGACAGGGACACCAGTACTTC
TRBJ1-2	.	TRBV20-1	few	CSASRAVGGNYGYTF	TGCAGTGCTAGTAGGGCAGTCGGTGGGAACTATGGCTACACCTTC
TRBJ2-7	TRBD1	TRBV7-2	many	CASSLWTGRDEQYF	TGTGCCAGCAGCCTATGGACAGGGCGCGACGAGCAGTACTTC